This TCR beta chain was sequenced during a study of human T cells and chemical hapten exposure. In the study overall: Minor pooled library volume differences mainly drove per-sample TCR yield variation. General study points: DPC sensitization left the count of TCRs above 1 in 1000 unchanged.

This clonotype was observed a few times. Its target is unknown. The library labeled individual cDNA molecules by adding unique molecular identifiers to them. In the source study's methods: Ranging from about 23,224 to 750,000, TCR counts per sample had a median value of 95,638. TCRdb re-called the RACE reads through MiXCR, storing one row per CDR3 protein. The V and J calls here are based on TCRdb, not the publication. This table has some 81,000 distinct CDR3 sequences, about 9.2% appearing once. The CDR3 runs to 12 residues. V lost 8 bases to trimming and J lost 1 base, with 10 bases between them. From germline, CDR1 is SQVTM and CDR2 ANQGSEA. Time point given: healthy volunteer bleed at 6 weeks. Total RNA extraction was carried out from unfractionated whole blood.

The source material was whole blood. The clonotype was recovered from a female donor in good health. Some clones in this sample may be carry-over from other donors' samples. The rearrangement joins TRBV29-1 to TRBJ2-3; D may be TRBD1 (5 bases). The CDR3 nucleotides are TGCAGCTCAAAAGGGGGCACAGATACGCAGTATTTT. Protein sequence: CSSKGGTDTQYF.